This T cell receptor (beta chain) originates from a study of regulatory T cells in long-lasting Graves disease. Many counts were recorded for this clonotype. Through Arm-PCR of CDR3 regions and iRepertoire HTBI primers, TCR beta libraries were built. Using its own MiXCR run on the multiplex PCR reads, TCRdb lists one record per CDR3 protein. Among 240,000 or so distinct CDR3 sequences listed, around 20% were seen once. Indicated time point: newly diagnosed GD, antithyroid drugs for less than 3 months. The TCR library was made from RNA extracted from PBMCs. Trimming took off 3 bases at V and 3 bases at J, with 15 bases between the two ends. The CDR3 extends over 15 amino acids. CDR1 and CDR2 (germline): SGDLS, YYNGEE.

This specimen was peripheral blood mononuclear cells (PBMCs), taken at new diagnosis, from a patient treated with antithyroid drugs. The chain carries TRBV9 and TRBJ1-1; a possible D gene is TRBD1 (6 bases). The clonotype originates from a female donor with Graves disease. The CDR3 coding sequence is TGTGCCAGCAGCGCCTCACAGGGCCCGGACACTGAAGCTTTCTTT. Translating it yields CASSASQGPDTEAFF.